The source of this TCR beta chain is a study of blood T cell repertoires in COVID-19. Overall study context: There were acute and convalescent COVID-19 samples, and they came from the United States, Italy and Spain. T cells, B-cell-depleted T cells, or PBMCs supplied cDNA or gDNA.

The J segment lost 4 bases and the V segment lost 6 bases, leaving 7 bases of the junction unmatched. Germline loops: CDR1 SNHLY, CDR2 FYNNEI. This CDR3 spans 14 amino acids. Original analysis: The assay estimated nucleated cells by amplifying reference gene primers. The data were produced by immunoSEQ multiplex PCR, yet TCRdb's version contains in-frame clones alone and is incomplete. V, J and clone size derive from that table, while D and trimming were established from the DNA sequence. The table lists under 300,000 clones, more than 70% of them singletons. The TCR originated in a man older than 75 with acute or convalescent COVID-19. Sequencing was carried out using peripheral blood. The chain joins TRBV2 to TRBJ2-7; 9 bases fit TRBD1. The CDR3 region is CASRDRGTGYEQYF. For the CDR3, the DNA is TGTGCCAGCAGAGACCGGGGGACAGGGTACGAGCAGTACTTC.